This T cell receptor (beta chain) emerged from a study of shared clonotypes between healthy human individuals. Findings of the study overall: Estimated richness values were generally larger in naive subsets than in memory subsets. Compared with clonotypes that all four donors shared, non-shared clonotypes had lower generation probabilities.

TCRdb keeps only in-frame clones here, not all; method: immunoSEQ multiplex PCR. The sample includes approximately 500,000 clones, 95% to 97% seen only once; the top ten take under 0.06%. Healthy HIV-negative adults without recent acute infections or vaccinations served as donors. The investigators split CD4+ cells into a CD45RA+ naive subset and a CD45RA-negative memory subset. Germline loops: CDR1 MNHEY, CDR2 SVGAGI. The V gene end was trimmed by 6 bases and the J gene end by 3 bases; junction bases not matched to a gene: 10. CDR3 length: 15 residues. With respect to this clone: Its antigen is not identified.

The clonotype was recovered from a woman younger than 45 in good health. The sample consisted of naive CD4+ T cells sorted from blood. Subset defined: CD45RA+ positively selected. This chain uses TRBV6-5 with TRBJ2-7; 8 nucleotides match TRBD1. CDR3 sequence: CASSETGTGDYEQYF. Written as DNA, the CDR3 is TGTGCCAGCAGCGAAACCGGGACAGGCGACTACGAGCAGTACTTC.